Shown below are 30 T cell receptor beta chains from a single sample sequenced in a study of T cells after somatic rescue of genetic block. The data were produced by immunoSEQ multiplex PCR, yet TCRdb's version contains in-frame clones alone and is incomplete. This sample has 70,000 or so clones; roughly 92% occur once, and the top ten carry 2.9%. The sequenced sample was peripheral blood mononuclear cells (PBMCs). These receptors were collected from a man aged 35-49 years.

The chain uses TRBV5-1 and TRBJ2-6, with a possible D match to TRBD1 (6 bases). V was shortened by 3 bases and J by 3 bases, with 13 bases between the two germline ends. Germline assignment: CDR1 SGHRS and CDR2 YFSETQ. The CDR3 consists of 16 residues. CDR3 nucleotide sequence: TGCGCCAGCAGCTACGTACAGGGAAGTGGGGCCAACGTCCTGACTTTC. It codes for CASSYVQGSGANVLTF.

This clone showed up just once. The V and J genes are TRBV27 and TRBJ1-1; D may be TRBD1 (5 bases). Germline lookup yields CDR1 MNHEY and CDR2 SMNVEV (reference sequence). V lost 4 bases to trimming and J lost 1 base, with 19 bases between them. The CDR3 is 17 amino acids. CDR3 loop: CASSWDGGIGENTEAFF. CDR3 in DNA: TGTGCCAGCAGTTGGGACGGGGGGATCGGGGAGAACACTGAAGCTTTCTTT.

The CDR3 sequence: CASSVLSGPPGELFF. In DNA, the CDR3 is TGTGCCAGCAGCGTACTTAGCGGGCCGCCCGGGGAGCTGTTTTTT. The chain carries TRBV9 and TRBJ2-2; TRBD2 agrees at 7 bases. V was pared by 1 base and J by 6 bases, with 6 bases of the junction left unmatched. This CDR3 has 15 amino acids. From germline, CDR1 is SGDLS and CDR2 YYNGEE. The full variable domain, in which reference TRBV9 and TRBJ2-2 provide the parts outside the CDR3, is DSGVTQTPKHLITATGQRVTLRCSPRSGDLSVYWYQQSLDQGLQFLIQYYNGEERAKGNILERFSAQQFPDLHSELNLSSLELGDSALYFCASSVLSGPPGELFFGEGSRLTVL.

This clone was recorded only once. This chain's CDR3 is CASSPNRDGYTF. In nucleotides, the CDR3 is TGTGCCAGCTCACCAAACAGGGATGGCTACACCTTC. The gene calls are TRBV18 and TRBJ1-2; D perhaps matches TRBD1 (6 bases). Germline lookup yields CDR1 KGHSH and CDR2 LQKENI. Trimming removed 2 bases from V and 6 bases from J, with 7 bases in between. The CDR3 has 12 residues.

V gene TRBV5-1 combines with J gene TRBJ2-2; D call uncertain. Trimming cost V 6 bases and J 0 bases, with 15 bases left between them. The CDR3 length is 16 residues. Germline values: CDR1 SGHRS, CDR2 YFSETQ. DNA for the CDR3: TGCGCCAGCACCCCGATCGGCAGAGCGAACACCGGGGAGCTGTTTTTT. It is translated as CASTPIGRANTGELFF. The full variable domain, with the rest looked up from reference TRBV5-1 and TRBJ2-2, is KAGVTQTPRYLIKTRGQQVTLSCSPISGHRSVSWYQQTPGQGLQFLFEYFSETQRNKGNFPGRFSGRQFSNSRSEMNVSTLELGDSALYLCASTPIGRANTGELFFGEGSRLTVL.

The chain combines TRBV27 with TRBJ1-5; TRBD1 might be the D (5 bases). Germline CDR1 MNHEY, CDR2 SMNVEV (reference sequence). V was shortened by 3 bases and J by 2 bases, with 14 bases between the two germline ends. There are 16 residues in the CDR3. This CDR3 is CASSLGRLVGNQPQHF. The CDR3, as DNA: TGTGCCAGCAGTTTGGGACGGTTGGTGGGCAATCAGCCCCAGCATTTT.

The rearrangement uses TRBV10-3 and TRBJ2-5, with 11 nucleotides matching TRBD1. Germline CDR1 reads ENHRY; CDR2 reads SYGVKD. Trimming at V came to 3 bases and at J to 4 bases, leaving 4 bases not matched to a gene. The CDR3 length is 15 residues. The CDR3 coding sequence is TGTGCCATCAGTGAAGGGACAGGGGGGGGAGAGACCCAGTACTTC. This codes for CAISEGTGGGETQYF.

V is TRBV7-9 and J is TRBJ1-4; 7 positions agree with TRBD1. V was pared by 4 bases and J by 6 bases, with 11 bases of the junction left unmatched. Germline V gives CDR1 SEHNR, CDR2 FQNEAQ (reference sequence). CDR3 size: 16 residues. This CDR3 is CASSSGQNSRYEKLFF. The CDR3 DNA is TGTGCCAGCAGCTCGGGACAGAATTCCCGTTATGAAAAACTGTTTTTT.

J is TRBJ1-1 and V is TRBV7-9; D remains ambiguous. The CDR3 sequence is 14 residues long. The V gene's germline CDR1 is SEHNR and CDR2 FQNEAQ (reference sequence). Deletions cut 5 bases from V and 1 base from J, with 11 bases between. CDR3 in amino acids: CASSQTGGNTEAFF. CDR3 coding DNA: TGTGCCAGCAGCCAGACCGGCGGGAACACTGAAGCTTTCTTT.

This clone was seen once. The chain joins TRBV10-3 to TRBJ1-2; D is perhaps TRBD1 (5 bases). Germline CDR1 ENHRY, CDR2 SYGVKD. The CDR3 contains 15 residues. V lost 0 bases and J 4 bases, leaving 12 bases between the germline ends. CDR3 sequence reads: CAISESGRSIYGYTF. For the CDR3, the DNA is TGTGCCATCAGTGAGTCGGGACGGAGCATCTATGGCTACACCTTC.

The chain combines TRBV4-1 with TRBJ2-7; D is unresolved. Trimming stripped 1 base from V and 3 bases from J, with 7 bases between. The CDR3 has 13 residues. The germline V gene encodes CDR1 MGHRA and CDR2 YSYEKL. For the CDR3, the DNA is TGCGCCAGCAGCCAAGTGGGCATCTACGAGCAGTACTTC. Its translation is CASSQVGIYEQYF.

The rearrangement links TRBV9 to TRBJ2-1; TRBD2 agrees at 7 bases. V lost 1 base, J lost 4 bases, and 5 bases stayed unmatched. The CDR3 consists of 15 residues. From germline, CDR1 is SGDLS and CDR2 YYNGEE. CDR3: CASSVSSGGYNEQFF. In nucleotides, the CDR3 is TGTGCCAGCAGCGTATCATCGGGGGGATACAATGAGCAGTTCTTC.

The chain has TRBV6-6 and TRBJ1-3; D gene ambiguous. The CDR3 covers 16 residues. The V gene lost 6 bases and the J gene lost 1 base, with 16 bases spanning the gap. Germline V gene sequence: CDR1 MNHNY, CDR2 SVGAGI (reference sequence). The CDR3 nucleotides are TGTGCCAGCAGCACCGCCCGAGGATGGTCTGGAAACACCATATATTTT. Translation: CASSTARGWSGNTIYF.

CDR3 DNA sequence: TGTGCCAGCTCAACCTCTACGGACAGGGTCGACGAGACCCAGTACTTC. This translates into CASSTSTDRVDETQYF. V is TRBV18 and J is TRBJ2-5; 8 bases align to TRBD1. CDR1 KGHSH and CDR2 LQKENI come from the germline V gene. The CDR3 contains 16 residues. V lost 5 bases, J lost 5 bases, and 13 bases stayed unmatched.

The chain is built from TRBV7-6 and TRBJ2-1; TRBD2 matches at 9 bases. The CDR3 length is 16 residues. CDR1 SGHVS and CDR2 FNYEAQ come from the germline V gene. The V gene end was trimmed by 4 bases and the J gene end by 8 bases; junction bases not matched to a gene: 12. The CDR3 nucleotides are TGTGCCAGCAGCTCCCGGACTAGCGAACCGTTGGATGAGCAGTTCTTC. This sequence encodes CASSSRTSEPLDEQFF.

The V call is TRBV30, the J call TRBJ1-6; 7 bases fit TRBD1. The V gene end was trimmed by 4 bases and the J gene end by 2 bases; junction bases not matched to a gene: 5. CDR1 and CDR2 (germline): GTSNPN, SVGIG (reference sequence). CDR3 size: 15 residues. The CDR3: CAWKGAGAYNSPLHF. As DNA, the CDR3 is TGTGCCTGGAAGGGGGCTGGAGCCTATAATTCACCCCTCCACTTT. The full variable domain, completed using reference TRBV30 and TRBJ1-6, is SQTIHQWPATLVQPVGSPLSLECTVEGTSNPNLYWYRQAAGRGLQLLFYSVGIGQISSEVPQNLSASRPQDRQFILSSKKLLLSDSGFYLCAWKGAGAYNSPLHFGNGTRLTVT.

The genes are TRBV19 and TRBJ2-1, with a possible D match to TRBD2 (5 bases). Trimming removed 6 bases from V and 9 bases from J, with 12 bases in between. The CDR3 sequence is 12 residues long. CDR1 and CDR2 from the germline V gene are LNHDA and SQIVND (reference sequence). CDR3 DNA: TGTGCCAGTAGCACTAGACCGGGTGAGCAGTTCTTC. This gives the protein CASSTRPGEQFF.

J is TRBJ2-7 and V is TRBV7-2; TRBD1 matches at 9 bases. Looked up from germline, CDR1 is SGHTA and CDR2 is FQGNSA. The CDR3 has 14 amino acids. J lost 1 base, V lost 6 bases, and 4 bases had no gene match. In DNA form, the CDR3 reads TGTGCCAGCAGTCTGGACAGGGGTTCCTACGAGCAGTACTTC. It codes for CASSLDRGSYEQYF.

The chain uses TRBV5-4 and TRBJ2-1, with unresolved D. The CDR3 consists of 13 residues. The V end lost 3 bases, the J end lost 6 bases, and 10 bases lay between the germline ends. The germline V gene encodes CDR1 SGHNT and CDR2 YYREEE (reference sequence). CDR3 protein: CASSSGFGNEQFF. The DNA of the CDR3 is TGTGCCAGCAGCTCCGGTTTTGGCAATGAGCAGTTCTTC.

V and J are TRBV12-2 and TRBJ2-6; the table's D call, TRBD1, has no DNA check behind it. TRBV12-2 is a known pseudogene. CDR3 length equals 20 residues. CDR3 in DNA: TGTGCAAGTCGCTTACCTTGGCGGGACAGGGCTGAATCTGGGGCCAACGTCCTGACTTTC. Translated: CASRLPWRDRAESGANVLTF.

J is TRBJ1-1 and V is TRBV6-1; 10 bases agree with TRBD1. V shed 5 bases and J 3 bases; nucleotides not matched to a gene: 6. Germline-derived CDR1 and CDR2 are MNHNS and SASEGT. This CDR3 region has 15 residues. CDR3 DNA: TGTGCCAGCAGTCCCCGGACAGGGGGGGACACTGAAGCTTTCTTT. Amino acids: CASSPRTGGDTEAFF.

The chain links TRBV28 to TRBJ1-5; D unclear. CDR1 is MDHEN and CDR2 is SYDVKM in the germline V gene. The CDR3 spans 14 residues. Trimming shortened V by 7 bases and J by 0 bases, and 10 bases separated the two germline ends. This chain's CDR3 is CASNPEYSNQPQHF. CDR3 coding DNA: TGTGCCAGCAATCCGGAATATAGCAATCAGCCCCAGCATTTT.

The chain recombines TRBV5-6 with TRBJ1-6, with TRBD1 matching 9 bases. Germline V gene data show CDR1 as SGHDT and CDR2 as YYEEEE. The CDR3 totals 16 residues. V dropped 4 bases and J dropped 7; count of bases not matched to a gene: 9. The CDR3 region has the DNA TGTGCCAGCAGCCTATCTGGGACAGGGAGAAATTCACCCCTCCACTTT. Amino acid sequence: CASSLSGTGRNSPLHF.

The chain links TRBV28 to TRBJ1-6; D uncertain. The CDR3 is made up of 14 amino acids. The germline CDR1 and CDR2 sequences are MDHEN and SYDVKM. Trimming left V 7 bases short and J 0 bases short, with 7 bases between. The CDR3 is CASTRSSYNSPLHF. In nucleotides, the CDR3 is TGTGCCAGCACTCGCAGCTCCTATAATTCACCCCTCCACTTT.

V gene TRBV6-4 combines with J gene TRBJ2-5, with 12 nucleotides matching TRBD2. This CDR3 region has 16 residues. After removal of 6 bases from V and 0 bases from J, the junction contained 5 bases not matched to a gene. Germline V gene lookup returns CDR1 MRHNA and CDR2 SNTAGT. The CDR3 DNA follows: TGTGCCAGCAGACAAACTAGCGGGGGGCACCAAGAGACCCAGTACTTC. Protein product: CASRQTSGGHQETQYF.

The sample holds one count of this clone. V is TRBV11-2 and J is TRBJ2-5; D is possibly TRBD1 (5 bases). There are 13 residues in the CDR3. Trimming took off 3 bases at V and 5 bases at J, with 10 bases between the two ends. Germline V gene lookup returns CDR1 SGHAT and CDR2 FQNNGV. The CDR3 sequence is CASSFGAGETQYF. The DNA of the CDR3 is TGTGCCAGCAGCTTTGGGGCTGGGGAGACCCAGTACTTC.

The table lists this clone with a count of one. The V call is TRBV5-4, the J call TRBJ2-1; 10 nucleotides line up with TRBD1. The CDR3 has 16 amino acids. V shed 2 bases, J shed 7 bases, and the junction held 9 bases outside the gene matches. Germline loops: CDR1 SGHNT, CDR2 YYREEE (reference sequence). CDR3 in DNA: TGTGCCAGCAGCTTAGGCTTGGGACAGGGGTGGAATGAGCAGTTCTTC. Translated, it gives CASSLGLGQGWNEQFF.

V is TRBV19 and J is TRBJ2-6, with D maybe TRBD1 (6 bases). The germline CDR1 and CDR2 sequences are LNHDA and SQIVND (reference sequence). The CDR3 contains 17 residues. With 5 bases removed from V and 1 base from J, the gap between germline ends came to 15 bases. The CDR3 DNA reads as TGTGCCAGTAGTGGGGGACATGGGGTTTCTGGGGCCAACGTCCTGACTTTC. Translated, it gives CASSGGHGVSGANVLTF.

This clone has only one observation. CDR3 amino acids: CASSLRHADEQYF. The CDR3 DNA reads TGTGCCAGCAGCTTGCGACATGCGGACGAGCAGTACTTC. The V and J genes are TRBV7-9 and TRBJ2-7; D uncertain. Trimming pared 3 bases from V and 5 bases from J, leaving 11 bases between. Germline CDR1 is SEHNR and CDR2 is FQNEAQ (reference sequence). The CDR3 loop spans 13 amino acids.

The chain has TRBV30 and TRBJ2-1; 10 nucleotides align to TRBD1. This CDR3 spans 15 amino acids. CDR1 is GTSNPN, CDR2 SVGIG, per germline (reference sequence). With 4 bases clipped from V and 7 bases from J, the junction kept 10 bases outside the gene matches. The CDR3 DNA reads as TGTGCCTGGAAAAAACCGGGACAGGGGAGGAATGAGCAGTTCTTC. Residues: CAWKKPGQGRNEQFF.